What follows is one TCR beta chain and its context. What it binds is not known. This entry comes from a study of shared clonotypes between healthy human individuals. Study as a whole: Donors, aged 18 to 49, were a couple of women and three men. Findings of the study overall: Naive subsets tended to show greater estimated richness than memory subsets. The generation probabilities recorded for non-shared clonotypes fell below those of clonotypes shared by all four donors.

Selected positively for CCR7 and CD45RO-negative, naive CD8 cells excluded terminally differentiated effector memory CD45RA+ cells. CDR1 and CDR2 from the germline V gene are MNHEY and SMNVEV (reference sequence). Between the trimmed V and J ends, which lost 8 bases and 6 bases, there was a span of 14 bases. This CDR3 spans 13 amino acids. Deep was the level at which the assay was run. Generated by immunoSEQ multiplex PCR, the TCRdb table keeps only in-frame clones and is missing some. Of 800,000 to 950,000 clones in the sample, roughly 96% are singletons; the top ten hold less than 0.25%. The source of this sequence is a man aged 25 to 40 in good health. The chain employs TRBV27 and TRBJ2-1, with TRBD1 as a possible D gene (6 bases). The sequenced sample consisted of naive CD8+ T cells sorted from blood. The CDR3 DNA reads TGTGCCAGCGCCGGGACATCTCTCAATGAGCAGTTCTTC. Amino acid sequence: CASAGTSLNEQFF.